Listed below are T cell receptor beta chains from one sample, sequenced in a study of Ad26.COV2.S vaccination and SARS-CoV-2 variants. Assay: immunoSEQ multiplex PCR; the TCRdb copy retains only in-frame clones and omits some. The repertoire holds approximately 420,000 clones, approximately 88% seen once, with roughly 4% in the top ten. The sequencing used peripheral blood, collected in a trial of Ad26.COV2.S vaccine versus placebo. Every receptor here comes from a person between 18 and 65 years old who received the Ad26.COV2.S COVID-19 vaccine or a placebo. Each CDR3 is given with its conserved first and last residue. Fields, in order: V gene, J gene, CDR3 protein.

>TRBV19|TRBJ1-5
CASSIIRDPGLKPQHF
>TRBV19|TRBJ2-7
CASSRQGAYEQYF
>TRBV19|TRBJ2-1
CASSIPGQDLYEQFF
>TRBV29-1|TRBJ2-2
CSILAASNTGELFF
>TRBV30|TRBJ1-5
CAWNRGEHTNQPQHF
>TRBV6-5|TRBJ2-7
CASSYARANYEQYF
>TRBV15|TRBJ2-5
CATHPGGPETQYF
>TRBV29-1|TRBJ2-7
CSVNRGSFHEQYF
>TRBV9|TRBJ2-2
CASSASSGGARTGELFF
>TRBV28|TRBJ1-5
CASSLRGPAGGSLFSSQHF
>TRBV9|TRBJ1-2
CASSATGYGYTF
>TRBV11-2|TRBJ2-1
CASSMDRFDNEQFF
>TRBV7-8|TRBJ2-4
CASSQGQAAGIRTKNIQYF
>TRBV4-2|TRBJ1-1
CASSQANTEAFF
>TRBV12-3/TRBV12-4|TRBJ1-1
CASSPSRGGRAFF
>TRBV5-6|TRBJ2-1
CASSFFDRSHNEQFF
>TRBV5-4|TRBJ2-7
CASSMMGSSYEQYF
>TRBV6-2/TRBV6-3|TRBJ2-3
CASSRTGEEEYF
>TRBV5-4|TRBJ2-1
CASNPEGTGYNEQFF
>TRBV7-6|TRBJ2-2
CASSRGTGVSGELFF
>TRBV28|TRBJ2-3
CASLKADVDTQYF
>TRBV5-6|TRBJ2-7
CASSSRGRGEQYF
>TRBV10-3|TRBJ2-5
CAINPGQGQETQYF
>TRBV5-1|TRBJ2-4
CASSLVSGGAEDIQYF
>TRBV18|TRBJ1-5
CASSPPPGQPQHF
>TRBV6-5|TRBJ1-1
CASRLFRSENTEAFF
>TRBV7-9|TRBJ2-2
CASSLIGVNTGELFF
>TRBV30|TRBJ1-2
CAWTGGDYGYTF
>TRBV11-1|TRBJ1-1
CASSRRQDGLFREAFF
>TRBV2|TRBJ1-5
CASNGKGRDQPQHF
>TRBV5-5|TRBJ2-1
CASSFHPAQGNEQFF
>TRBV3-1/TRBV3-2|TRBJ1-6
CASSPRQGRDNSPLHF
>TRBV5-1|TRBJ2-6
CASSFQTGFTGANVLTF
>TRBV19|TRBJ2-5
CASSIRGEETQYF
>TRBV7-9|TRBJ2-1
CASSLAGGHVDEQFF
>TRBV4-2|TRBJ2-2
CASSQDRGATGELFF
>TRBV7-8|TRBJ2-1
CASSLGWGPQGGHQQFF
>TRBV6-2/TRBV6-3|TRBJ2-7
CASSRPSYEQYF
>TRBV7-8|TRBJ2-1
CASSSGVGVSGNEQFF
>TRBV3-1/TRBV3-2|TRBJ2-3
CASSQRGSGTDTQYF
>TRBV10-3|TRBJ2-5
CAISDGTTNQETQYF
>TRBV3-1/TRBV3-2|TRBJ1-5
CASSPVCSNQPQHF
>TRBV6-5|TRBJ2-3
CASQRGQRATDTQYF
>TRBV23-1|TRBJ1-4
CASSQRLSYGTGVRKLFF
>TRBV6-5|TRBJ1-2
CASRSRVSYGYTF
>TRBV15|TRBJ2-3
CATSRVGEDTQYF
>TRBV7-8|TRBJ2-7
CASSRSTGGLNEQYF
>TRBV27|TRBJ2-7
CASSLGRLSYEQYF
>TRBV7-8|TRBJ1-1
CASSPADRGAFF
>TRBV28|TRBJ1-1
CASRDRGRMNTEAFF
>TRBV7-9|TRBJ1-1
CASSFGGGQGAGEAFF
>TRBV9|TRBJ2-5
CASSRAGQGIQETQYF